This T cell receptor beta chain was profiled in a study of identical twins. Broader study findings: Cross-sectional statistical analysis, not tracking of the same donors, underpinned the conclusions.

Addition of a universal primer site occurred through template switching, and cDNA carried unique molecular identifiers. TCRdb fed the 5' RACE reads into MiXCR, producing one record per CDR3 protein. The profile shows under 900,000 distinct CDR3 sequences, roughly 12% of them singletons. V lost 5 bases, J lost 4 bases, and 10 bases stayed unmatched. Germline values: CDR1 SNHLY, CDR2 FYNNEI. The CDR3 covers 15 residues. This clonotype has just one count. Its antigen is not known. These same data were also listed under a study on yellow fever vaccine responses in identical twins.

The specimen was PBMCs. This rearrangement joins TRBV2 to TRBJ2-7, with 8 bases lining up with TRBD2. This sequence was found in a woman younger than 30 in good health. CDR3 in DNA: TGTGCCAGCAGTACGGAGCGGGGGCTCGATTACGAGCAGTACTTC. Translating it yields CASSTERGLDYEQYF.